This T cell receptor (beta chain) was sequenced during a study of a mutant IDH1 vaccine in newly diagnosed glioma. Across the whole study: Averaging approximately 40 years of age, treated patients were around 60% male and around 40% female. Most patients had radiochemotherapy with temozolomide before enrollment; others had one alone.

Sequenced by immunoSEQ multiplex PCR; TCRdb stores in-frame clones only, minus some. The sample includes about 24,000 clones, approximately 90% of them seen just once. Time point denoted: baseline, week 1 (first vaccination visit). Regarding treatment: pre-vaccination baseline after standard-of-care therapy. Comments on this clone: Its antigen is undetermined.

The CDR3 totals 15 residues. V was pared by 4 bases and J by 6 bases, with 11 bases of the junction left unmatched. Germline CDR1 MNHEY, CDR2 SMNVEV (reference sequence). General study findings and limits: Across multiple MHC alleles, around 92% of patients had vaccine-induced responses. There seemed to be no relation between pseudoprogression and changes in top peripheral T cell clonotypes.

The source material was PBMCs, sampled from a glioma patient treated with radiotherapy, temozolomide or both. The chain combines TRBV27 with TRBJ2-7; TRBD2 matches at 8 bases. This sequence originates from a man aged 25 to 45 with glioma. CDR3 DNA: TGTGCCAGCAGTTCCACTAGCGGAGGGATGGGCGAGCAGTACTTC. Its protein is CASSSTSGGMGEQYF.